Reported below is one TCR beta chain. What it recognizes is unknown. This table comes from immunoSEQ multiplex PCR, and its TCRdb copy is limited to in-frame clones, with some not included. The table records about 79,000 clones, about 88% of them present only once. The data belong to a study of OX40 agonist ivuxolimab in advanced cancers. Points from the study as a whole: The mean number of expanded clones was higher in CD8+ T cells than in CD4+.

V gave up 2 bases and J gave up 7 bases, with 12 bases separating them. The CDR3 runs to 15 residues. Looked up from germline, CDR1 is MNHNS and CDR2 is SASEGT. The rearrangement links TRBV6-1 to TRBJ1-6, with a possible D match to TRBD1 (5 bases). This sequence originates from an adult with an advanced solid tumor such as melanoma, head and neck, liver or kidney cancer. The sequencing used CD4+ or CD8+ T cells sorted from blood, collected in a trial of the OX40 agonist ivuxolimab. The CDR3 sequence: CASSEWGPGNSPLHF. DNA for the CDR3: TGTGCCAGCAGTGAATGGGGCCCGGGGAATTCACCCCTCCACTTT.